Listed below are T cell receptor beta chains from one sample, sequenced in a study of OX40 agonist ivuxolimab in advanced cancers. This table comes from immunoSEQ multiplex PCR, and its TCRdb copy is limited to in-frame clones, with some not included. The data contain about 67,000 clones, roughly 84% of them singletons. Sequenced here: CD4+ or CD8+ T cells sorted from blood, sampled in a trial of the OX40 agonist ivuxolimab. Receptors originate from an adult with an advanced solid tumor such as melanoma, head and neck, liver or kidney cancer. CDR3s include the opening cysteine and the closing phenylalanine or tryptophan. The order of the fields is J gene, V gene, D gene, clone size, CDR3 protein, CDR3 DNA. A D gene is named only where the DNA matches it firmly. The listing skips clone size in some rows; elsewhere it reads once, few, many or a size class.

>TRBJ1-2|TRBV7-8|-|-
CASSLVDITNYGYTF
TGTGCCAGCAGCTTAGTGGACATAACTAACTATGGCTACACCTTC
>TRBJ1-2|TRBV7-2|TRBD1|-
CASSARRTGFYGYTF
TGTGCCAGCAGCGCGCGTAGGACAGGGTTCTATGGCTACACCTTC
>TRBJ2-3|TRBV20-1|-|-
CSASDGDTQYF
TGCAGTGCTTCGGATGGGGATACGCAGTATTTT
>TRBJ2-5|TRBV27|-|-
CASRSLGSRGETQYF
TGTGCCAGCAGATCGCTGGGTAGCAGAGGGGAGACCCAGTACTTC
>TRBJ1-5|TRBV6-5|-|once
CASSAGQPQHF
TGTGCCAGCAGTGCCGGCCAGCCCCAGCATTTT
>TRBJ2-1|TRBV25-1|TRBD1|-
CASSSPGQGLNEQFF
TGTGCCAGCAGTTCCCCGGGACAGGGGTTGAATGAGCAGTTCTTC
>TRBJ1-4|TRBV7-8|-|-
CASSLQRVPGQARGNEKLFF
TGTGCCAGCAGCCTACAAAGGGTTCCCGGGCAGGCCAGGGGTAATGAAAAACTGTTTTTT
>TRBJ1-2|TRBV6-5|-|once
CASSYSISGLWGYTF
TGTGCCAGCAGTTACTCGATATCGGGTCTATGGGGCTACACCTTC
>TRBJ1-1|TRBV6-5|TRBD1|-
CASSWDNRGKTFF
TGTGCCAGCAGTTGGGATAACAGGGGAAAGACTTTCTTT
>TRBJ2-1|TRBV4-3|-|-
CASSQDYPRIEQFF
TGCGCCAGCAGCCAAGATTACCCTAGGATCGAGCAGTTCTTC
>TRBJ1-5|TRBV28|TRBD1|-
CASSSAGTGPNQPQHF
TGTGCCAGCAGTTCCGCCGGGACAGGCCCTAATCAGCCCCAGCATTTT
>TRBJ2-1|TRBV7-2|TRBD2|once
CASRRLAGGAWEQFF
TGTGCCAGCAGAAGACTAGCGGGGGGAGCCTGGGAGCAGTTCTTC
>TRBJ2-2|TRBV4-1|TRBD1|-
CASSPRARGRSTGELFF
TGCGCCAGCAGCCCGCGAGCCAGGGGGCGCAGCACCGGGGAGCTGTTTTTT
>TRBJ1-2|TRBV12-2|-|few
CASPRGAGYTF
TGTGCAAGTCCCAGAGGTGCCGGCTACACCTTC
>TRBJ1-3|TRBV11-2|-|-
CASSAVAADSGNTIYF
TGTGCCAGCAGCGCCGTCGCGGCGGACTCTGGAAACACCATATATTTT
>TRBJ2-3|TRBV18|TRBD1|-
CASSSRDRGLDTQYF
TGTGCCAGCTCAAGCCGGGACAGGGGGCTGGATACGCAGTATTTT
>TRBJ2-7|TRBV7-2|TRBD2|-
CASSVGGFYEQYF
TGTGCCAGCAGCGTGGGGGGGTTCTACGAGCAGTACTTC
>TRBJ1-2|TRBV28|TRBD1|-
CASSLGTAYGYTF
TGTGCCAGCAGTTTAGGGACAGCCTATGGCTACACCTTC
>TRBJ2-1|TRBV4-3|TRBD2|once
CASSQEWGGYNEQFF
TGCGCCAGCAGCCAAGAGTGGGGGGGTTACAATGAGCAGTTCTTC
>TRBJ1-4|TRBV11-2|TRBD1|-
CASSPHGTGAGEKLFF
TGTGCCAGCAGCCCTCACGGGACAGGGGCGGGTGAAAAACTGTTTTTT
>TRBJ1-1|TRBV29-1|-|-
CSAAKANTEAFF
TGCAGCGCCGCCAAGGCGAACACTGAAGCTTTCTTT
>TRBJ1-5|TRBV5-6|-|-
CASSAVGDIDQPQHF
TGTGCCAGCAGCGCCGTAGGGGATATAGATCAGCCCCAGCATTTT
>TRBJ2-7|TRBV20-1|-|-
CRDELRERGYF
TGCAGGGACGAGCTTCGGGAGAGGGGGTACTTC
>TRBJ2-4|TRBV7-9|-|-
CASSLGAGLAKNIQYF
TGTGCCAGCAGCTTAGGAGCAGGGCTAGCCAAAAACATTCAGTACTTC
>TRBJ1-5|TRBV10-3|TRBD1|-
CAIRADRGWPQHF
TGTGCCATCAGAGCCGACAGGGGATGGCCCCAGCATTTT
>TRBJ2-3|TRBV15|TRBD2|-
CATSKLAGGASTDTQYF
TGTGCCACCAGCAAACTAGCGGGAGGTGCTAGCACAGATACGCAGTATTTT
>TRBJ2-1|TRBV6-1|-|-
CASSKIDDEQFF
TGTGCCAGCAGTAAGATTGACGATGAGCAGTTCTTC
>TRBJ2-1|TRBV9|TRBD2|-
CASSVGAGVRNEQFF
TGTGCCAGCAGCGTAGGAGCGGGAGTAAGGAATGAGCAGTTCTTC
>TRBJ1-1|TRBV29-1|TRBD1|few
CSVRPGTGGSEAFF
TGCAGCGTTCGTCCCGGGACAGGGGGTTCTGAAGCTTTCTTT
>TRBJ1-1|TRBV7-2|-|-
CASSLMSANTEAFF
TGTGCCAGCAGCTTAATGTCAGCGAACACTGAAGCTTTCTTT
>TRBJ2-5|TRBV9|TRBD1|-
CASSSTDRLQETQYF
TGTGCCAGCAGCTCGACGGACAGGTTACAAGAGACCCAGTACTTC
>TRBJ2-1|TRBV28|TRBD1|-
CASWGIRDRAYNEQFF
TGTGCCAGCTGGGGCATACGGGACAGGGCTTACAATGAGCAGTTCTTC
>TRBJ1-4|TRBV5-5|TRBD1|-
CASSRQGIGPNEKLFF
TGTGCCAGCAGCCGACAGGGAATAGGCCCAAATGAAAAACTGTTTTTT